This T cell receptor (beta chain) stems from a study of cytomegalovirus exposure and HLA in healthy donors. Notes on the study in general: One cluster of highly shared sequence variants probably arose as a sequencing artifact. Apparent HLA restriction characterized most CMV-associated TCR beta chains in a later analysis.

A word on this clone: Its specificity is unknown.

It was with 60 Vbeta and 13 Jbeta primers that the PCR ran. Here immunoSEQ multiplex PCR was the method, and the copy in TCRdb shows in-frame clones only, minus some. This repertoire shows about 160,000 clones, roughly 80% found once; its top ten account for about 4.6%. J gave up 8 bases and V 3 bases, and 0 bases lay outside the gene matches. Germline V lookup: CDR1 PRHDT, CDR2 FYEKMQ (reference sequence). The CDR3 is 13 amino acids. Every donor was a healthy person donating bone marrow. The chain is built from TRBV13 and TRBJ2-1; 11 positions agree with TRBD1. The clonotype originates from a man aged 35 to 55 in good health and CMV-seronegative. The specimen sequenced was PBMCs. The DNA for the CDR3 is TGTGCCAGCAGCTTGGACAGGGGGCATGAGCAGTTCTTC. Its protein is CASSLDRGHEQFF.